A selection of T cell receptor beta chains follows, all from one sample in a study of T cells in tumors and immune-related adverse events. Libraries were prepared by immunoSEQ multiplex PCR; TCRdb keeps only in-frame clonotypes and omits some of them. The sample lists about 11,000 clones; roughly 92% were seen once. The input for sequencing was lymph node tissue, taken from a patient treated with anti-PD-1 therapy. The receptors were gathered from a female donor with metastatic renal cell carcinoma. Each CDR3 is given with its conserved first and last residue. A D gene is named only where the DNA matches it firmly. The listing skips clone size in some rows; elsewhere it reads once, few, many or a size class.

D gene: NA; clone size: NA; V gene: TRBV10-3; J gene: TRBJ1-1; CDR3 DNA: TGTGCCATCAGTGATCCCCTTCGAGGCACTGAAGCTTTCTTT; CDR3 protein: CAISDPLRGTEAFF
D gene: NA; clone size: NA; V gene: TRBV9; J gene: TRBJ2-3; CDR3 DNA: TGTGCCAGCAGCGTAGGCAGGGCCGCGGATACGCAGTATTTT; CDR3 protein: CASSVGRAADTQYF
D gene: NA; clone size: NA; V gene: TRBV18; J gene: TRBJ2-7; CDR3 DNA: TGTGCCAGCTCACCACGTCAAATGTCCGAGCAGTACTTC; CDR3 protein: CASSPRQMSEQYF
D gene: NA; clone size: NA; V gene: TRBV19; J gene: TRBJ1-2; CDR3 DNA: TGTGCCAGTAGTATAGAAACCCTTGAGTATGGCTACACCTTC; CDR3 protein: CASSIETLEYGYTF
D gene: TRBD2; clone size: NA; V gene: TRBV28; J gene: TRBJ2-1; CDR3 DNA: TGTGCCAGTGAGCGGGACCTCTACAATGAGCAGTTCTTC; CDR3 protein: CASERDLYNEQFF
D gene: NA; clone size: NA; V gene: TRBV5-1; J gene: TRBJ2-7; CDR3 DNA: TGCGCCAGCAGCTTGGTTCCCGGCAGGGCAAAGTACTTC; CDR3 protein: CASSLVPGRAKYF
D gene: NA; clone size: NA; V gene: TRBV29-1; J gene: TRBJ2-5; CDR3 DNA: TGCAGCGTTGAGGTGGTTCGGAAAGAGACCCAGTACTTC; CDR3 protein: CSVEVVRKETQYF
D gene: NA; clone size: NA; V gene: TRBV18; J gene: TRBJ1-1; CDR3 DNA: TGTGCCAGCTCACCAGTCGGGACTCCGAACACTGAAGCTTTCTTT; CDR3 protein: CASSPVGTPNTEAFF
D gene: NA; clone size: NA; V gene: TRBV7-6; J gene: TRBJ1-3; CDR3 DNA: TGTGCCAGCAGTAAATGGGGAGCTGGAAACACCATATATTTT; CDR3 protein: CASSKWGAGNTIYF
D gene: TRBD1; clone size: NA; V gene: TRBV9; J gene: TRBJ1-2; CDR3 DNA: TGTGCCAGCAGCGAAAAGGGGACAGGGGTTTATGGCTACACCTTC; CDR3 protein: CASSEKGTGVYGYTF
D gene: NA; clone size: NA; V gene: TRBV5-1; J gene: TRBJ2-2; CDR3 DNA: TGCGCCAGCACTATCACCCCTGCCACCGGGGAGCTGTTTTTT; CDR3 protein: CASTITPATGELFF
D gene: TRBD1; clone size: few; V gene: TRBV28; J gene: TRBJ2-7; CDR3 DNA: TGTGCCAGCAGCACCGGATCAGACAGGGCGTGGGGGCAGTACTTC; CDR3 protein: CASSTGSDRAWGQYF
D gene: TRBD2; clone size: NA; V gene: TRBV27; J gene: TRBJ2-1; CDR3 DNA: TGTGCCAGCAGTTTATGGAGTAGCGGGAGGGCTGGGGAGCAGTTCTTC; CDR3 protein: CASSLWSSGRAGEQFF
D gene: NA; clone size: NA; V gene: TRBV13; J gene: TRBJ2-5; CDR3 DNA: TGTGCCAGCAGTTCCGAGGGGTCCCTGGGTGAGACCCAGTACTTC; CDR3 protein: CASSSEGSLGETQYF
D gene: NA; clone size: NA; V gene: TRBV20-1; J gene: TRBJ2-5; CDR3 DNA: TGCAGTGCTAGCGGGGAAGAGACCCAGTACTTC; CDR3 protein: CSASGEETQYF
D gene: NA; clone size: NA; V gene: TRBV28; J gene: TRBJ2-7; CDR3 DNA: TGTGCCAGCAGCCCCGTGGGGCGTTACGAGCAGTACTTC; CDR3 protein: CASSPVGRYEQYF
D gene: TRBD2; clone size: NA; V gene: TRBV4-1; J gene: TRBJ2-5; CDR3 DNA: TGCGCCAGCAGCCTAGGGACTAGCGAACAAGAGACCCAGTACTTC; CDR3 protein: CASSLGTSEQETQYF
D gene: TRBD2; clone size: NA; V gene: TRBV15; J gene: TRBJ2-7; CDR3 DNA: TGTGCCACCAGCAGAGTTGGTAGCGGGAGGGCCTACGAGCAGTACTTC; CDR3 protein: CATSRVGSGRAYEQYF
D gene: NA; clone size: NA; V gene: TRBV19; J gene: TRBJ2-1; CDR3 DNA: TGTGCCAGTATTGACGGGGGGCCATACAATGAGCAGTTCTTC; CDR3 protein: CASIDGGPYNEQFF
D gene: NA; clone size: NA; V gene: TRBV7-6; J gene: TRBJ2-3; CDR3 DNA: TGTGCCAGCAGCCGTGACGAAAGCACAGATACGCAGTATTTT; CDR3 protein: CASSRDESTDTQYF
D gene: NA; clone size: NA; V gene: TRBV14; J gene: TRBJ1-4; CDR3 DNA: TGTGCCAGCAGCCGGGCGACTAATGAAAAACTGTTTTTT; CDR3 protein: CASSRATNEKLFF
D gene: NA; clone size: NA; V gene: TRBV29-1; J gene: TRBJ2-1; CDR3 DNA: TGCAGCGTTGGATCTGGGGACAATGAGCAGTTCTTC; CDR3 protein: CSVGSGDNEQFF
D gene: TRBD1; clone size: NA; V gene: TRBV11-2; J gene: TRBJ1-1; CDR3 DNA: TGTGCCAGCAGCATAGGACAGGGAGCTGAAGCTTTCTTT; CDR3 protein: CASSIGQGAEAFF
D gene: NA; clone size: NA; V gene: TRBV19; J gene: TRBJ2-7; CDR3 DNA: TGTGCCAGTAGCGGGGTACCTCCCTACGAGCAGTACTTC; CDR3 protein: CASSGVPPYEQYF
D gene: TRBD2; clone size: NA; V gene: TRBV7-2; J gene: TRBJ2-3; CDR3 DNA: TGTGCCAGCAGCCCAAGGCTAGCGGGGGTCAGGACGGATACGCAGTATTTT; CDR3 protein: CASSPRLAGVRTDTQYF
D gene: NA; clone size: once; V gene: TRBV9; J gene: TRBJ2-3; CDR3 DNA: TGTGCCAGCAGCGTGGGGGCTAGCACAGATACGCAGTATTTT; CDR3 protein: CASSVGASTDTQYF
D gene: NA; clone size: NA; V gene: TRBV4-2; J gene: TRBJ1-3; CDR3 DNA: TGTGCCAGCAGCCAACAGAGTACAGGCAGCTCTGGAAACACCATATATTTT; CDR3 protein: CASSQQSTGSSGNTIYF
D gene: TRBD1; clone size: NA; V gene: TRBV18; J gene: TRBJ1-4; CDR3 DNA: TGTGCCAGCTCACCCGGGACAGCGGGGGAAAAACTGTTTTTT; CDR3 protein: CASSPGTAGEKLFF
D gene: TRBD1; clone size: NA; V gene: TRBV6-5; J gene: TRBJ2-7; CDR3 DNA: TGTGCCAGCAGTTACTCGGGACAGGTTGACTACGAGCAGTACTTC; CDR3 protein: CASSYSGQVDYEQYF
D gene: TRBD2; clone size: NA; V gene: TRBV7-6; J gene: TRBJ2-5; CDR3 DNA: TGTGCCAGCAGCGGACTAGCGGGACAAGAGACCCAGTACTTC; CDR3 protein: CASSGLAGQETQYF
D gene: NA; clone size: once; V gene: TRBV5-4; J gene: TRBJ1-1; CDR3 DNA: TGTGCCAGCAGCTTGGGGTACCTGAACACTGAAGCTTTCTTT; CDR3 protein: CASSLGYLNTEAFF
D gene: NA; clone size: NA; V gene: TRBV21-1; J gene: TRBJ2-7; CDR3 DNA: TGTGCCAGCAGCAAAGACTCACTAGCGGGAGGAGTCTCCTACGAGCAGTACTTC; CDR3 protein: CASSKDSLAGGVSYEQYF
D gene: TRBD1; clone size: NA; V gene: TRBV18; J gene: TRBJ2-7; CDR3 DNA: TGTGCCAGCTCACCCGGGACAGGGGTCTACGAGCAGTACTTC; CDR3 protein: CASSPGTGVYEQYF
D gene: TRBD1; clone size: NA; V gene: TRBV5-1; J gene: TRBJ1-2; CDR3 DNA: TGCGCCAGCAGCTCGGGGCAGGGGGCTGGTGGCTACACCTTC; CDR3 protein: CASSSGQGAGGYTF
D gene: NA; clone size: NA; V gene: TRBV5-1; J gene: TRBJ2-3; CDR3 DNA: TGCGCCAGCAGCTTGGAGGCTAGCGACACAGATACGCAGTATTTT; CDR3 protein: CASSLEASDTDTQYF
D gene: NA; clone size: NA; V gene: TRBV19; J gene: TRBJ1-1; CDR3 DNA: TGTGCCAGTAGTAACGGTCCTGGGGTTGAAGCTTTCTTT; CDR3 protein: CASSNGPGVEAFF
D gene: TRBD2; clone size: NA; V gene: TRBV28; J gene: TRBJ2-7; CDR3 DNA: TGTGCCAGCACCCCCGGGGGGGCAGAATTTACTACGAAGCAGTACTTC; CDR3 protein: CASTPGGAEFTTKQYF
D gene: NA; clone size: NA; V gene: TRBV5-5; J gene: TRBJ2-2; CDR3 DNA: TGTGCCAGCAGCCAACGGGGCGGGGAGCTGTTTTTT; CDR3 protein: CASSQRGGELFF
D gene: TRBD2; clone size: once; V gene: TRBV28; J gene: TRBJ2-7; CDR3 DNA: TGTGCCAGCATTAATGCGGGAGTTGGGTACGAGCAGTACTTC; CDR3 protein: CASINAGVGYEQYF
D gene: NA; clone size: once; V gene: TRBV15; J gene: TRBJ2-5; CDR3 DNA: TGTGCCACCAGCAGAGATCTTGGCAGGGGAGAGACCCAGTACTTC; CDR3 protein: CATSRDLGRGETQYF
D gene: TRBD1; clone size: NA; V gene: TRBV4-1; J gene: TRBJ2-7; CDR3 DNA: TGCGCCAGCAGCCTCACCCTGGGGGACAGCTACTACGAGCAGTACTTC; CDR3 protein: CASSLTLGDSYYEQYF
D gene: NA; clone size: NA; V gene: TRBV6-1; J gene: TRBJ2-3; CDR3 DNA: TGTGCCAGCCGGGACCTTAGCACAGATACGCAGTATTTT; CDR3 protein: CASRDLSTDTQYF
D gene: NA; clone size: NA; V gene: TRBV21-1; J gene: TRBJ1-1; CDR3 DNA: TGTGCCAGCATCAATTTTCCCGGGGTTTGGCAGGGGCAGAACACTGAAGCTTTCTTT; CDR3 protein: CASINFPGVWQGQNTEAFF
D gene: NA; clone size: NA; V gene: TRBV15; J gene: TRBJ2-2; CDR3 DNA: TGTGCCACCAGCAGAGGGAACACCGCGAACACCGGGGAGCTGTTTTTT; CDR3 protein: CATSRGNTANTGELFF
D gene: NA; clone size: NA; V gene: TRBV11-2; J gene: TRBJ2-3; CDR3 DNA: TGTGCCAGCAGCCCACTACTAGGACTACGCACAGATACGCAGTATTTT; CDR3 protein: CASSPLLGLRTDTQYF
D gene: TRBD1; clone size: once; V gene: TRBV19; J gene: TRBJ1-1; CDR3 DNA: TGTGCCAGTAGTACCTTTTACGGACAGGGGGTAACTGAAGCTTTCTTT; CDR3 protein: CASSTFYGQGVTEAFF
D gene: NA; clone size: NA; V gene: TRBV27; J gene: TRBJ1-2; CDR3 DNA: TGTGCCAGCGCACGGGCCGGGGAGAACTATGGCTACACCTTC; CDR3 protein: CASARAGENYGYTF
D gene: TRBD1; clone size: once; V gene: TRBV19; J gene: TRBJ1-2; CDR3 DNA: TGTGCCAGTAGTGTCCGACAGGGCCCATTCTATGGCTACACCTTC; CDR3 protein: CASSVRQGPFYGYTF
D gene: TRBD1; clone size: NA; V gene: TRBV14; J gene: TRBJ1-1; CDR3 DNA: TGTGCCAGCAGCCAAGAGAGGGGGCTAGCGGCTTTCTTT; CDR3 protein: CASSQERGLAAFF
D gene: NA; clone size: NA; V gene: TRBV7-2; J gene: TRBJ2-3; CDR3 DNA: TGTGCCAGCAGCTTAGTTGCGGGGAACACAGATACGCAGTATTTT; CDR3 protein: CASSLVAGNTDTQYF